This T cell receptor (beta chain) was obtained from a study of T cells in Graves' hyperthyroidism and ophthalmopathy. This clonotype was counted a few times. The TCR beta CDR3 regions underwent amplification using RNA transcripts as the source. The HTBI primer set was used in a first-round RT-PCR of the TCR CDR3. MiXCR was run by TCRdb on the multiplex PCR reads, yielding one entry per CDR3 protein. The sample includes about 620,000 distinct CDR3 sequences, about 17% of them seen just once. The sequenced sample was blood. This sequence originates from a woman in her 30s with Graves' hyperthyroidism.

The CDR3 DNA is TGCGCCAGCAGCCAAGGGACGGCCCTGAAGACCCAGTACTTC. The encoded protein is CASSQGTALKTQYF. The chain couples TRBV4-1 to TRBJ2-5; D not certain. Germline V gives CDR1 MGHRA, CDR2 YSYEKL. Trimming removed 1 base at V and 6 bases at J, with 12 bases between. The length of the CDR3 is 14 residues.